Below, 7 T cell receptor beta chains from the same sample are listed, as sequenced in a study of graft-versus-host responses after intestinal transplantation (dated by TCRdb to the early 2020s). For these TCRs, the target antigens are not known. The intended sense of this specimen's time point label: cells obtained before transplantation from donor or recipient. Library preparation was by the immunoSEQ multiplex PCR assay. TCRdb holds this immuneACCESS table with in-frame rearrangements only. Some clones are missing; in checked studies, unresolved V genes explain under half, and the rest has no known cause. For this sample the table gives around 67,000 clones, of which around 87% were detected only once. 3.5% to 5% of the sample is held by the ten biggest clonotypes. Source: unstimulated CD8+ T cells sorted from spleen or lymph node cells, taken before transplant. These receptors came from a human donor who was the organ donor for an intestinal transplant.

The chain links TRBV5-1 to TRBJ2-5, with 11 nucleotides matching TRBD2. The CDR3 totals 15 residues. CDR1 SGHRS and CDR2 YFSETQ come from the germline V gene. V shed 4 bases and J 5 bases; nucleotides not matched to a gene: 7. CDR3 region: CASSTPTSGEETQYF. The CDR3 nucleotides are TGCGCCAGCAGCACCCCGACTAGCGGGGAGGAGACCCAGTACTTC.

The chain is built from TRBV4-1 and TRBJ2-1; 9 positions match TRBD1. Germline lookup yields CDR1 MGHRA and CDR2 YSYEKL. The CDR3 is 15 amino acids. Trimming removed 3 bases from V and 7 bases from J; junction bases left unmatched: 7. CDR3 DNA sequence: TGCGCCAGCAGCCAGATAGGGACAGGGATTAATGAGCAGTTCTTC. Translating gives CASSQIGTGINEQFF.

The chain's CDR3 is CASSPEREADTQYF. In nucleotides, the CDR3 is TGTGCCAGCAGCCCGGAACGGGAAGCAGATACGCAGTATTTT. The rearrangement links TRBV7-2 to TRBJ2-3; D may be TRBD2 (5 bases). Germline CDR1 reads SGHTA; CDR2 reads FQGNSA. This CDR3 has 14 amino acids. The germline V and J ends were trimmed by 5 bases and 4 bases, with 13 bases remaining between them.

This rearrangement joins TRBV6-6 to TRBJ2-1; D unresolved. CDR3 size: 14 residues. Per the germline V gene, CDR1 is MNHNY and CDR2 is SVGAGI (reference sequence). V was pared by 5 bases and J by 8 bases, with 16 bases between. This CDR3 reads CASSPWASLDEQFF. For the CDR3, the DNA is TGTGCCAGCAGTCCATGGGCCTCATTGGATGAGCAGTTCTTC.

The CDR3 region is CASSQGSNYGYTF. The CDR3 DNA sequence: TGTGCCAGCTCTCAGGGGTCTAACTATGGCTACACCTTC. The chain couples TRBV25-1 to TRBJ1-2, with D perhaps TRBD1 (6 bases). The germline V gene has CDR1 MGHDK and CDR2 SYGVNS. This CDR3 comprises 13 residues. The V gene lost 8 bases and the J gene lost 0 bases, with 10 bases spanning the gap.

The chain links TRBV27 to TRBJ1-6; no clear D. The CDR3 has 17 residues. Germline loops: CDR1 MNHEY, CDR2 SMNVEV (reference sequence). The V gene lost 1 base and the J gene lost 8 bases, with 18 bases spanning the gap. This CDR3 is CASSLYLGEAVYSPLHF. The DNA of the CDR3 is TGTGCCAGCAGTTTATATTTAGGAGAGGCGGTTTATTCACCCCTCCACTTT.

V gene TRBV29-1 combines with J gene TRBJ2-3, with 9 bases fitting TRBD2. The V gene end was trimmed by 3 bases and the J gene end by 2 bases; junction bases not matched to a gene: 3. This CDR3 spans 14 amino acids. Germline CDR1 and CDR2: SQVTM and ANQGSEA. The CDR3 sequence is CSVELAGSTDTQYF. The CDR3 DNA follows: TGCAGCGTTGAGCTAGCGGGGTCCACAGATACGCAGTATTTT.